This T cell receptor (beta chain) was identified during a study of T cell responses to AZD1222 COVID-19 vaccine (dated by TCRdb to the early 2020s). Study-level background: AZD1222 recipients whose second dose came at about 4 weeks and those whose second dose came at about 12 weeks were combined into one group, since spike-specific TCR depth and breadth did not differ between the two schedules. Trial participants were enrolled into age subgroups of 18-55, 56-69 and 70-plus years, which contained around 150, 29 and 61 TCR-sequenced participants, respectively. A total of about 240 trial participants underwent TCR sequencing, of whom some 210 received two doses of AZD1222 and some 26 received two doses of the MenACWY control vaccine.

The investigation overall reported the following: The 56-69-year group was small, and its depth increase did not reach significance, likely because of low power. Because no day 14 peak-response samples were available, repertoires were characterized only after the peak T cell response. Conclusions about previously exposed vaccinees are limited because only a handful of AZD1222 recipients were SARS-CoV-2 seropositive at baseline. The whole spike protein was spanned by vaccine-associated CD4 TCRs, and dominant responses were seen in regions 160-218 and 743-854. A significant rise in spike-specific TCR breadth and depth was observed after two AZD1222 doses relative to day 0 and relative to MenACWY recipients. Participants were mostly white British, with more females than males. The authors suggested clonal diversity may have been underestimated. Epitopes outside the regions mutated in the B.1.351 and B.1.1.7 variants were reportedly recognized by nearly half of the unique spike-specific TCRs.

This clone showed up just a few times. Its recognized antigen is unknown. No base qualities exist here, and no much larger clone lies one base off it. What the time point label conveys for this sample: baseline before first vaccination. Samples from vaccinated people were obtained from the UK trials COV001 and COV002, which included a single-blind randomized controlled phase 2/3 trial of AZD1222 (ChAdOx1 nCoV-19) in healthy adults. Trial participant PBMC samples were collected at day 0 and day 28 after the second dose for TCRbeta chain sequencing. As encoded in the germline V gene, CDR1 is MGHRA while CDR2 is YSYEKL. CDR3 length: 14 amino acids, cysteine to phenylalanine. Only CDR3 DNA is held: 42 bases, read in frame from base 1. At the junction V is shortened by 3 bases and J by 11 bases, with 19 bases in between. The CDR3 regions of human TCRbeta chains were subjected to immunosequencing. The published analysis was carried out like this. Repertoire TCRs were matched against a reference library of SARS-CoV-2-specific TCRs generated with the MIRA antigen-specificity platform. Breadth was defined as the fraction of unique TCRs that were SARS-CoV-2-associated. Depth was defined as the fraction of total T cells that were SARS-CoV-2-associated. Using the MIRA data, each spike-specific TCR was assigned both to the spike region to which the TCR was reactive and to a CD4 or CD8 class. Log10-transformed breadth and depth values were compared by one-way ANOVA with Sidak's multiple comparisons tests. TCRdb's version of the immuneACCESS table is confined to in-frame rearrangements and falls short of the full clone set. An unresolved V gene accounts for under half of the shortfall where checked; the remainder is of unknown origin. V, J and clone size were drawn from that table, and D and trimming were deduced from the DNA. A total of 100,000 or so clones appear in this sample, approximately 90% of them only once. The ten largest clones take up more than 15% of the sample.

The clonotype comes from an adult in good health. The sample in question was peripheral blood, obtained on day 0 of AZD1222 vaccination. Recombination linked TRBV4-1 to TRBJ1-1, with no confidently assigned D gene. The bases are TGCGCCAGCAGCCAGACTATCCCTGTTAGTAATGCTTTCTTT. Its protein reads: CASSQTIPVSNAFF.